The 29 T cell receptor beta chains in this list originate from one sample, sequenced in a study of T cell responses to AZD1222 COVID-19 vaccine. The protocol was immunoSEQ multiplex PCR, while the TCRdb copy is restricted to in-frame clones and leaves out a portion. The table shows 150,000 to 180,000 clones, with 90% occurring only once. This sample comprised peripheral blood, obtained on day 0 of AZD1222 vaccination. Receptors were obtained from an adult in good health.

This clone was counted a few times. The genes are TRBV29-1 and TRBJ1-1; possibly TRBD1 for D (5 bases). V lost 0 bases to trimming and J lost 0 bases, with 11 bases between them. This CDR3 comprises 15 residues. CDR1 is SQVTM, CDR2 ANQGSEA, per germline. In nucleotides, the CDR3 is TGCAGCGTTGAAGATCGGGACCTCATGAACACTGAAGCTTTCTTT. Protein: CSVEDRDLMNTEAFF.

The V call is TRBV6-5, the J call TRBJ1-5; D remains unclear. Between the trimmed V and J ends, which lost 10 bases and 0 bases, there was a span of 16 bases. The CDR3 has 15 amino acids. CDR1 MNHEY and CDR2 SVGAGI come from the germline V gene. The CDR3 protein is CATDIPVFSNQPQHF. CDR3 nucleotides: TGTGCCACCGACATTCCCGTCTTTAGCAATCAGCCCCAGCATTTT.

The V call is TRBV27, the J call TRBJ2-7; unclear D gene. V lost 3 bases, J lost 6 bases, and 15 bases lay in between. CDR3 size: 14 residues. Germline V gives CDR1 MNHEY, CDR2 SMNVEV (reference sequence). CDR3 coding DNA: TGTGCCAGCAGTTTTCCGGGTCCTCTAGGCGAGCAGTACTTC. Its protein is CASSFPGPLGEQYF.

As DNA, the CDR3 is TGTGCCACCAGTGATCGCGGGCCCTATGGCTACACCTTC. Its protein is CATSDRGPYGYTF. The chain combines TRBV24-1 with TRBJ1-2, with unresolved D. Trimming cost V 3 bases and J 4 bases, with 8 bases left between them. The CDR3 length is 13 residues. Germline assignment: CDR1 KGHDR and CDR2 SFDVKD.

This clone has just a few counts. The V and J genes are TRBV7-9 and TRBJ2-3, with D perhaps given as TRBD1 or TRBD2 (5 bases each). V lost 5 bases and J lost 2, with 11 bases in between. From germline, CDR1 is SEHNR and CDR2 FQNEAQ (reference sequence). CDR3 size: 14 residues. CDR3 DNA sequence: TGTGCCAGCAGCATCGTCGGGACCACAGATACGCAGTATTTT. The encoded protein is CASSIVGTTDTQYF. The complete variable domain, with remaining parts taken from reference TRBV7-9 and TRBJ2-3, reads DTGVSQNPRHKITKRGQNVTFRCDPISEHNRLYWYRQTLGQGPEFLTYFQNEAQLEKSRLLSDRFSAERPKGSFSTLEIQRTEQGDSAMYLCASSIVGTTDTQYFGPGTRLTVL.

As concerns this clone: One end of the junction varies from germline; a read error may be responsible. The chain joins TRBV7-2 to TRBJ1-1; the match to TRBD1 covers 7 bases. The germline CDR1 and CDR2 sequences are SGHTA and FQGNSA. This CDR3 region has 14 residues. CDR3 coding DNA: TGTGCCAGCAGCCCCCAGGGGGTGAACAGTGAAGCTTTCTTT. Translated: CASSPQGVNSEAFF.

The chain has TRBV7-2 and TRBJ2-3, with D maybe TRBD1 (6 bases). V lost 1 base and J lost 0, with 8 bases in between. The CDR3 length is 15 residues. Germline CDR1 and CDR2: SGHTA and FQGNSA. CDR3 DNA sequence: TGTGCCAGCAGCTTAGAGGGGGATAGCACAGATACGCAGTATTTT. Translation: CASSLEGDSTDTQYF.

The gene calls are TRBV2 and TRBJ1-4, with 8 positions matching TRBD1. Looked up from germline, CDR1 is SNHLY and CDR2 is FYNNEI. The CDR3 has 15 residues. V shed 3 bases and J 2 bases; nucleotides not matched to a gene: 2. The CDR3 DNA is TGTGCCAGCAGTGATAGGGACAGGACTAATGAAAAACTGTTTTTT. This translates into CASSDRDRTNEKLFF.

The rearrangement joins TRBV10-3 to TRBJ2-7; TRBD1 might be the D (5 bases). Germline loops: CDR1 ENHRY, CDR2 SYGVKD. The CDR3 totals 13 residues. V dropped 8 bases and J dropped 0 bases, with 11 bases sitting between them. This CDR3 is CAIGSGISYEQYF. The CDR3, as DNA: TGTGCCATCGGATCAGGGATCTCCTACGAGCAGTACTTC.

This clone has only one observation. The rearrangement links TRBV19 to TRBJ2-7; 7 nucleotides agree with TRBD2. The CDR3 runs to 14 residues. CDR1 LNHDA and CDR2 SQIVND come from the germline V gene (reference sequence). The V and J ends lost 7 bases and 2 bases, in that order; junction bases with no gene match: 8. CDR3 loop: CASNPGTTTYEQYF. Written as DNA, the CDR3 is TGTGCCAGTAACCCCGGGACTACCACCTACGAGCAGTACTTC.

CDR3 amino acids: CASSLQHPANEKLFF. The CDR3 bases are TGTGCCAGCAGTCTACAACACCCGGCTAATGAAAAACTGTTTTTT. This chain links TRBV2 with TRBJ1-4; D call uncertain. This CDR3 is built from 15 residues. With 5 bases removed from V and 3 bases from J, the gap between germline ends came to 13 bases. CDR1 and CDR2 (germline): SNHLY, FYNNEI.

The chain couples TRBV7-3 to TRBJ2-1; D perhaps matches TRBD1 (5 bases). The CDR3 length is 17 residues. Germline V gene lookup returns CDR1 SGHTA and CDR2 FQGTGA. Trimming shortened V by 3 bases and J by 0 bases, and 15 bases separated the two germline ends. CDR3 in amino acids: CASSFSKGVSSYNEQFF. In nucleotides, the CDR3 is TGTGCCAGCAGCTTCTCAAAAGGGGTAAGCTCCTACAATGAGCAGTTCTTC.

The chain links TRBV18 to TRBJ1-3; no clear D gene. Between the trimmed V and J ends, which lost 2 bases and 8 bases, there was a span of 7 bases. The CDR3 contains 12 residues. Germline V gene data show CDR1 as KGHSH and CDR2 as LQKENI. DNA for the CDR3: TGTGCCAGCTCACCATACGGGGACACCATATATTTT. Translating gives CASSPYGDTIYF.

This chain links TRBV9 with TRBJ2-6; D not resolved. The germline V gene encodes CDR1 SGDLS and CDR2 YYNGEE. V shed 0 bases and J shed 0 bases, with 4 bases lying between them. The CDR3 covers 15 residues. This CDR3 reads CASSVDSSGANVLTF. CDR3 coding DNA: TGTGCCAGCAGCGTAGACAGCTCTGGGGCCAACGTCCTGACTTTC. The variable domain in full, completed from reference TRBV9 and TRBJ2-6, reads DSGVTQTPKHLITATGQRVTLRCSPRSGDLSVYWYQQSLDQGLQFLIQYYNGEERAKGNILERFSAQQFPDLHSELNLSSLELGDSALYFCASSVDSSGANVLTFGAGSRLTVL.

The rearrangement links TRBV5-1 to TRBJ1-2; 11 bases are a match to TRBD1. Per germline, CDR1 SGHRS and CDR2 YFSETQ. The CDR3 is made up of 15 amino acids. With 4 bases clipped from V and 5 bases from J, the junction kept 7 bases outside the gene matches. The CDR3 DNA reads TGCGCCAGCAGCCCCCGGGACAGGGGGGTTTATGGCTACACCTTC. It is translated as CASSPRDRGVYGYTF.

Only one count was recorded for this clone. The rearrangement links TRBV9 to TRBJ1-1; D gene unclear. CDR1 is SGDLS, CDR2 YYNGEE, per germline. The CDR3 has 16 residues. V was clipped by 0 bases and J by 1 base, with 13 bases between them. CDR3: CASSVDPDRENTEAFF. CDR3 nucleotides: TGTGCCAGCAGCGTAGATCCGGACCGTGAGAACACTGAAGCTTTCTTT.

The genes are TRBV6-5 and TRBJ1-4; maybe TRBD1 (5 bases). The CDR3 covers 14 residues. Trimming left V 7 bases short and J 7 bases short, with 16 bases between. Germline V lookup: CDR1 MNHEY, CDR2 SVGAGI. In DNA, the CDR3 is TGTGCCAGCACACCCGGGACCGGCCGTGAAAAACTGTTTTTT. Protein: CASTPGTGREKLFF.

This rearrangement joins TRBV5-1 to TRBJ2-2; D gene ambiguous. Germline-derived CDR1 and CDR2 are SGHRS and YFSETQ. CDR3 size: 16 residues. Trimming pared 4 bases from V and 6 bases from J, leaving 19 bases between. CDR3 protein: CASSLNYPGEPGELFF. The CDR3 region has the DNA TGCGCCAGCAGCCTGAATTACCCGGGTGAGCCCGGGGAGCTGTTTTTT.

The chain is built from TRBV7-9 and TRBJ1-1; 7 bases align to TRBD1. CDR3 length equals 12 residues. Germline CDR1 is SEHNR and CDR2 is FQNEAQ (reference sequence). V gave up 5 bases and J gave up 7 bases; unmatched junction bases: 4. The DNA of the CDR3 is TGTGCCAGCAGCCCCTGGGACAGTGAAGCTTTCTTT. This codes for CASSPWDSEAFF.

The chain employs TRBV12-5 and TRBJ1-1; D is uncertain. The V end was cut by 7 bases, the J end by 6 bases, with 18 bases between. Germline CDR1 is LGHNT and CDR2 is FRNRAP. The CDR3 extends over 14 amino acids. CDR3 sequence reads: CASAPDTLVAEAFF. The CDR3 DNA reads TGTGCTAGTGCCCCAGACACGCTAGTCGCTGAAGCTTTCTTT.

V gene TRBV15 combines with J gene TRBJ1-1; maybe TRBD1 (5 bases). Germline CDR1 is LNHNV and CDR2 is YYDKDF (reference sequence). Between the trimmed V and J ends, which lost 8 bases and 1 base, there was a span of 11 bases. This CDR3 has 13 amino acids. The CDR3 reads CATSLGGNTEAFF. CDR3 DNA: TGTGCCACCTCACTCGGGGGGAACACTGAAGCTTTCTTT.

The gene calls are TRBV2 and TRBJ2-6; 8 positions agree with TRBD1. The CDR3 totals 19 residues. The germline V gene encodes CDR1 SNHLY and CDR2 FYNNEI. The junction had 16 bases not matched to a gene; V was cut back by 5 bases and J by 4 bases. The CDR3 DNA sequence: TGTGCCAGCAGTACAGAGGTCCCGGGACAGGCGGGGGGGGCCAACGTCCTGACTTTC. Translated, it gives CASSTEVPGQAGGANVLTF. The variable domain in full, with the rest retrieved from reference TRBV2 and TRBJ2-6, is EPEVTQTPSHQVTQMGQEVILRCVPISNHLYFYWYRQILGQKVEFLVSFYNNEISEKSEIFDDQFSVERPDGSNFTLKIRSTKLEDSAMYFCASSTEVPGQAGGANVLTFGAGSRLTVL.

The chain joins TRBV2 to TRBJ2-2; TRBD2 matches at 9 bases. The length of the CDR3 is 15 residues. Looked up from germline, CDR1 is SNHLY and CDR2 is FYNNEI. V was pared by 8 bases and J by 2 bases, with 6 bases of the junction left unmatched. CDR3 protein: CASGRLAANTGELFF. The CDR3 coding sequence is TGTGCCAGCGGCAGACTAGCGGCTAACACCGGGGAGCTGTTTTTT.

The gene calls are TRBV19 and TRBJ1-2, with D perhaps matching TRBD1 (6 bases). CDR3 size: 18 residues. CDR1 is LNHDA and CDR2 is SQIVND in the germline V gene (reference sequence). Trimming pared 4 bases from V and 8 bases from J, leaving 29 bases between. The DNA for the CDR3 is TGTGCCAGTAGTACCCGGACACAGGGTAGGGGGGACTATGCAGGCTACACCTTC. It translates to CASSTRTQGRGDYAGYTF.

This sequence joins TRBV27 and TRBJ1-4, with D hard to call. Germline V CDR1 and CDR2: MNHEY, SMNVEV (reference sequence). The CDR3 contains 12 residues. The V end was cut by 4 bases, the J end by 8 bases, with 8 bases between. The chain's CDR3 is CASSSVGEKLFF. CDR3 DNA: TGTGCCAGCAGTTCCGTTGGGGAAAAACTGTTTTTT.

This chain links TRBV6-1 with TRBJ1-1; D may be TRBD1 (5 bases). Germline CDR1 reads MNHNS; CDR2 reads SASEGT. The ends were cut back, 4 bases at V and 0 bases at J, with 15 bases in the middle. The CDR3 has 16 residues. The CDR3 reads CASSAWGSALNTEAFF. CDR3 bases: TGTGCCAGCAGTGCTTGGGGGTCTGCGCTGAACACTGAAGCTTTCTTT.

The genes are TRBV5-1 and TRBJ2-3, with unresolved D. The CDR3 has 14 amino acids. CDR1 is SGHRS, CDR2 YFSETQ, per germline. The V end was cut by 0 bases, the J end by 4 bases, with 9 bases between. CDR3 in DNA: TGCGCCAGCAGCTTGGCGGTTCCTGCAGATACGCAGTATTTT. Translated, it gives CASSLAVPADTQYF. Full variable domain (missing parts from reference TRBV5-1 and TRBJ2-3): KAGVTQTPRYLIKTRGQQVTLSCSPISGHRSVSWYQQTPGQGLQFLFEYFSETQRNKGNFPGRFSGRQFSNSRSEMNVSTLELGDSALYLCASSLAVPADTQYFGPGTRLTVL.

The gene calls are TRBV7-9 and TRBJ2-3, with TRBD2 matching over 7 bases. The CDR3 totals 16 residues. The V gene end was trimmed by 4 bases and the J gene end by 4 bases; junction bases not matched to a gene: 11. CDR1 SEHNR and CDR2 FQNEAQ come from the germline V gene (reference sequence). CDR3 in DNA: TGTGCCAGCAGCTCCCCCATGGGGGGGTTGGCAGATACGCAGTATTTT. It specifies CASSSPMGGLADTQYF.

This chain's CDR3 is CASSNIDRVGDTIYF. The CDR3 coding sequence is TGTGCCAGTAGTAATATTGACAGGGTAGGGGACACCATATATTTT. The chain links TRBV19 to TRBJ1-3; 7 bases are shared with TRBD1. This CDR3 comprises 15 residues. J gave up 8 bases and V 4 bases, and 11 bases lay outside the gene matches. The germline gives CDR1 LNHDA, CDR2 SQIVND (reference sequence).